This T cell receptor (beta chain) was sequenced during a study of T cell repertoires in cytomegalovirus infection. TCRdb reprocessed the reads via MiXCR and lists one record per CDR3 protein. The sample has 200,000 to 250,000 distinct CDR3 sequences, 38% seen once. Concerning this clonotype itself: Its cognate antigen is unknown.

Germline lookup yields CDR1 MNHEY and CDR2 SMNVEV (reference sequence). This CDR3 contains 15 residues. J lost 7 bases, V lost 5 bases, and 9 bases had no gene match. This chain uses TRBV27 with TRBJ1-2, with TRBD1 matching 11 bases. This specimen consisted of CD8+ T cells from cultured PBMCs, obtained from culture after CMV antigen stimulation. This clonotype was sampled from a human donor in good health (CMV status not recorded). Some clones in this sample may be carry-over from other donors' samples. The DNA for the CDR3 is TGTGCCAGCAGTCTGGGACAGGGGGTGCTGCTTGGCTACACCTTC. Protein product: CASSLGQGVLLGYTF.